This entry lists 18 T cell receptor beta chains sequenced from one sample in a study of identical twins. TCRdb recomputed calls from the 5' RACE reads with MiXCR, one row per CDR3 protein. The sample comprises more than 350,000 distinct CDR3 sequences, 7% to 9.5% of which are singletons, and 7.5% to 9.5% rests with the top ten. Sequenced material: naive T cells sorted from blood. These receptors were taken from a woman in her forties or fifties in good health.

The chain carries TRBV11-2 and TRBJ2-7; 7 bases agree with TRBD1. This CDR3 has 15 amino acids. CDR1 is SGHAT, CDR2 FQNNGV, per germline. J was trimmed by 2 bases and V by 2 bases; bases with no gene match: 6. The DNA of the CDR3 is TGTGCCAGCAGCTTACACCGGGACAGAGCCTACGAGCAGTACTTC. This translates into CASSLHRDRAYEQYF.

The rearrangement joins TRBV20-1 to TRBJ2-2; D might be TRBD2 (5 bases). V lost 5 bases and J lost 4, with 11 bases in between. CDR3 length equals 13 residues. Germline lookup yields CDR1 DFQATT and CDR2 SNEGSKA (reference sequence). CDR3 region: CSARFRGTGELFF. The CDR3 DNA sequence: TGCAGTGCTCGCTTCCGGGGCACCGGGGAGCTGTTTTTT.

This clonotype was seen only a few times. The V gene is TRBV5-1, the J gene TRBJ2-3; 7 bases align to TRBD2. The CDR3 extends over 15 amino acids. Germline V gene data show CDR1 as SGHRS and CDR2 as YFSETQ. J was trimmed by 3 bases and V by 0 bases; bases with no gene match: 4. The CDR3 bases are TGCGCCAGCAGCTTGGGGGAGGGCCGAACAGATACGCAGTATTTT. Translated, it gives CASSLGEGRTDTQYF.

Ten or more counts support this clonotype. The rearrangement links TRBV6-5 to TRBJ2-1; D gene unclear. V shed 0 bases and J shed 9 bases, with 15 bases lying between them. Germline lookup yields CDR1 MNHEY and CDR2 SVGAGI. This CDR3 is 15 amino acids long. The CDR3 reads CASSYSTGRQAEQFF. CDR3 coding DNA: TGTGCCAGCAGTTACTCGACGGGCAGGCAGGCTGAGCAGTTCTTC.

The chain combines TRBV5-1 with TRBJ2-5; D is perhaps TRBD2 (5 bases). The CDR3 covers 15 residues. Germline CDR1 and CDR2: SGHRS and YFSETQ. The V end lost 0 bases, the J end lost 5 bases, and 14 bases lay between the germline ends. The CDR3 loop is CASSLAPGRGETQYF. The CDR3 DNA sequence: TGCGCCAGCAGCTTGGCGCCGGGCCGGGGTGAGACCCAGTACTTC.

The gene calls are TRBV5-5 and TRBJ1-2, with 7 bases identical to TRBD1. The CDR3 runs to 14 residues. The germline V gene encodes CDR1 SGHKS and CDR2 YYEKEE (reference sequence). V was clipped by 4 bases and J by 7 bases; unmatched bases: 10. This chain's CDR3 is CASSPGQLVSGYTF. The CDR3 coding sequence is TGTGCCAGCAGCCCGGGACAGCTGGTTAGTGGCTACACCTTC.

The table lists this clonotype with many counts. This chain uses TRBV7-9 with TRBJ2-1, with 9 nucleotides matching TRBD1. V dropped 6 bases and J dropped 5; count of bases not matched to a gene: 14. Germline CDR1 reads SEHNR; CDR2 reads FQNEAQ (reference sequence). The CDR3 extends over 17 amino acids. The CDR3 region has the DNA TGTGCCAGCAGATTAAAGCCCGGGACAGGGTCCCACAATGAGCAGTTCTTC. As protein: CASRLKPGTGSHNEQFF.

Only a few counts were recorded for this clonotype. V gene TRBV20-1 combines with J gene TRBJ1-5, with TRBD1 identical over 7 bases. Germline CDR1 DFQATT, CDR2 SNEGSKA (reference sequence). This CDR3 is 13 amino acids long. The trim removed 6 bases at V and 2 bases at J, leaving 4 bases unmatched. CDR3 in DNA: TGCAGTGCGCGAGGGGGCGGCAATCAGCCCCAGCATTTT. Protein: CSARGGGNQPQHF.

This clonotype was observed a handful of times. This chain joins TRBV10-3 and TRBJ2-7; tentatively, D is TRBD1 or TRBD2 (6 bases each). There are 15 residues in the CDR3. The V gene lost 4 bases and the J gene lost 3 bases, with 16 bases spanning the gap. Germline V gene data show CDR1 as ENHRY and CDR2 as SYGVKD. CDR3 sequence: CAISVPRGRFYEQYF. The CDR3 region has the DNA TGTGCCATCAGTGTGCCCCGGGGGCGCTTCTACGAGCAGTACTTC.

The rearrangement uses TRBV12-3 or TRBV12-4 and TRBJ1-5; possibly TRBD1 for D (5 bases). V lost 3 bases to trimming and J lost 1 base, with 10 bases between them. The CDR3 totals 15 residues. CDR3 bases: TGTGCCAGCAGTTTCTGGGGGTTAAGCAATCAGCCCCAGCATTTT. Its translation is CASSFWGLSNQPQHF.

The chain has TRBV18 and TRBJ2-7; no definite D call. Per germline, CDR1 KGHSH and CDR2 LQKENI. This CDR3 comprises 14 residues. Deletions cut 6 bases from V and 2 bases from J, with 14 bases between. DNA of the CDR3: TGTGCCAGCTCGCAAACGGACCTAACCTACGAGCAGTACTTC. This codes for CASSQTDLTYEQYF.

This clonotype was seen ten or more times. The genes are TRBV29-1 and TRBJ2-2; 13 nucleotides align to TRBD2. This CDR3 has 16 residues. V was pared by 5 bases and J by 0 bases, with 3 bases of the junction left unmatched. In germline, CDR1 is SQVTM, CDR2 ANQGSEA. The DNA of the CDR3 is TGCAGCGTTCAGGGACTAGCGGGAACGAACACCGGGGAGCTGTTTTTT. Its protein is CSVQGLAGTNTGELFF.

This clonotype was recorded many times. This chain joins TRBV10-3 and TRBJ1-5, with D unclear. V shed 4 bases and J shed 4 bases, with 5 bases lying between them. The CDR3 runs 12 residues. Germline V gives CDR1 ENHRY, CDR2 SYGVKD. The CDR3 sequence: CAISAGNQPQHF. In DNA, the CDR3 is TGTGCCATCAGTGCAGGTAATCAGCCCCAGCATTTT.

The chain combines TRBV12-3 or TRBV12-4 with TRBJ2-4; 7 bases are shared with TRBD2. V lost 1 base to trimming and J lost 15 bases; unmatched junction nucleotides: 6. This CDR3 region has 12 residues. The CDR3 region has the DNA TGTGCCAGCAGTTTAGGGGGGGGGTTTCGGTACTTC. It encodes CASSLGGGFRYF.

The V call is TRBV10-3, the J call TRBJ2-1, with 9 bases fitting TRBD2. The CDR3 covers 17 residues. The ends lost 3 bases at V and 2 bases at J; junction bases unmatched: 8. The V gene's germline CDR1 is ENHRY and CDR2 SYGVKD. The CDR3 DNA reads TGTGCCATCAGTGACCTAAAGCTAGCGGGAACCTACAATGAGCAGTTCTTC. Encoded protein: CAISDLKLAGTYNEQFF.

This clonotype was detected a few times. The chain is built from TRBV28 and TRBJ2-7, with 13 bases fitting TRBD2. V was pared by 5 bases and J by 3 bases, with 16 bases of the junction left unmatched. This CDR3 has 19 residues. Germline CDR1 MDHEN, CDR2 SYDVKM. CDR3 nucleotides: TGTGCCAGCAGTGGCCCCCGACAAGCGACTAGCGGGAGGAGCTACGAGCAGTACTTC. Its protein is CASSGPRQATSGRSYEQYF.

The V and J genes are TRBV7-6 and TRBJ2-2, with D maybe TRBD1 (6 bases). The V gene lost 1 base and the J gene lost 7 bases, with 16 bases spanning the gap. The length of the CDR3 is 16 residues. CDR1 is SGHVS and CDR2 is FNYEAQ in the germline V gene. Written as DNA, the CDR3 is TGTGCCAGCAGCTTAGATCCCGGGACAAAAAGCGGGGAGCTGTTTTTT. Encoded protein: CASSLDPGTKSGELFF. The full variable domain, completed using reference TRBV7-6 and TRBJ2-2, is GAGVSQSPRYKVTKRGQDVALRCDPISGHVSLYWYRQALGQGPEFLTYFNYEAQQDKSGLPNDRFSAERPEGSISTLTIQRTEQRDSAMYRCASSLDPGTKSGELFFGEGSRLTVL.

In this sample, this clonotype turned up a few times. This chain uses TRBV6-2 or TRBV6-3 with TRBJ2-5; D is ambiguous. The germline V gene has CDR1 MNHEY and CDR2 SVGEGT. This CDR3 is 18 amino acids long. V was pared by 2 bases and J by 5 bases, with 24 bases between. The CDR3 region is CASSYGLWALNQKETQYF. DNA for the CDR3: TGTGCCAGCAGTTACGGGTTGTGGGCGTTAAATCAAAAGGAGACCCAGTACTTC.